This T cell receptor beta chain derives from a study of yellow fever vaccine responses in identical twins. Study-wide findings and caveats: Twins reportedly mounted vaccine T cell responses that seemed partly convergent, partly personalized.

TCRdb reprocessed the RT-PCR reads with MiXCR, giving one entry per CDR3 protein. This sample carries about 3,600 distinct CDR3 sequences, 70% to 90% of them seen once, and the ten largest clones take about 2.5%. Losses at the gene ends were 8 bases for V and 4 bases for J; bases not matched to a gene: 22. The CDR3 has 19 amino acids. Germline V gives CDR1 KGHDR, CDR2 SFDVKD. Points on this clonotype: Its antigen is not known.

V usage is TRBV24-1 and J usage is TRBJ1-1; 9 bases line up with TRBD1. The sequence was collected from a woman aged 18-29 years who received the yellow fever vaccine. This sample comprised T cells from blood (PBMCs), unsorted or a sorted subset (not recorded which), obtained before or after yellow fever vaccination (not recorded which). CDR3: CATTDNRGQHRRGGTEAFF. In DNA, the CDR3 is TGTGCCACCACAGACAACAGGGGGCAACATCGGCGCGGGGGCACTGAAGCTTTCTTT.